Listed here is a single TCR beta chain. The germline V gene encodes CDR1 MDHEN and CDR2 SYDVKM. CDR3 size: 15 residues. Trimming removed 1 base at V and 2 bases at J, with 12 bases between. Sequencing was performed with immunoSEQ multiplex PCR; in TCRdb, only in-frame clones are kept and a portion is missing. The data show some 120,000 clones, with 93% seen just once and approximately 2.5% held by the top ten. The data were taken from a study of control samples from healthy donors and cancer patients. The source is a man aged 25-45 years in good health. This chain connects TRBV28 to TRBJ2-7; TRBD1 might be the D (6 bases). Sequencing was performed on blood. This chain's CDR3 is CASSLSGDPPYEQYF. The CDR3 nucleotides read TGTGCCAGCAGTTTATCAGGGGATCCCCCCTACGAGCAGTACTTC. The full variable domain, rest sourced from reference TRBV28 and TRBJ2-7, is DVKVTQSSRYLVKRTGEKVFLECVQDMDHENMFWYRQDPGLGLRLIYFSYDVKMKEKGDIPEGYSVSREKKERFSLILESASTNQTSMYLCASSLSGDPPYEQYFGPGTRLTVT.